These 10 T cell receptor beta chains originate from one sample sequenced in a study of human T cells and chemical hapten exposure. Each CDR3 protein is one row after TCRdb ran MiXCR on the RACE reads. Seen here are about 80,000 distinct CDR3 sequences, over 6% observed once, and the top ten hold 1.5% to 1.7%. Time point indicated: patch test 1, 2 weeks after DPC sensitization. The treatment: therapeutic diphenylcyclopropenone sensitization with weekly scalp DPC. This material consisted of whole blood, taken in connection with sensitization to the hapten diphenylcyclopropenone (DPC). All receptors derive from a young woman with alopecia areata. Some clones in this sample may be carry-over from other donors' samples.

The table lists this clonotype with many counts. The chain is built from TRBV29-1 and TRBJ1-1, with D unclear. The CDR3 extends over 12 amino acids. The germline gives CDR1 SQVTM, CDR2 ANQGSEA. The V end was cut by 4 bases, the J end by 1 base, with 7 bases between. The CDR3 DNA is TGCAGCGTTGCCCTATGGAACACTGAAGCTTTCTTT. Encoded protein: CSVALWNTEAFF.

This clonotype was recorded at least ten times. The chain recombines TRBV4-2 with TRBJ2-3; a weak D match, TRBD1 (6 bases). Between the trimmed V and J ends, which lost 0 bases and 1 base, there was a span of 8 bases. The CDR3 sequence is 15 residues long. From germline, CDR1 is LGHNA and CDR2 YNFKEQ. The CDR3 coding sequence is TGTGCCAGCAGCCAAGAGGCAGGGGGCACAGATACGCAGTATTTT. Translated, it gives CASSQEAGGTDTQYF.

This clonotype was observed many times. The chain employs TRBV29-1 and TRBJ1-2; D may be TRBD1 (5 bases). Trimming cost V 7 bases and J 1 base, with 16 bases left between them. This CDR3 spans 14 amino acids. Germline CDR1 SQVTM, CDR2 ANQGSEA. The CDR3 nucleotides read TGCAGCGCCTGGGCAGGGAATTATAACTATGGCTACACCTTC. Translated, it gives CSAWAGNYNYGYTF. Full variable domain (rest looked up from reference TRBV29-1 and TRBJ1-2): SAVISQKPSRDICQRGTSLTIQCQVDSQVTMMFWYRQQPGQSLTLIATANQGSEATYESGFVIDKFPISRPNLTFSTLTVSNMSPEDSSIYLCSAWAGNYNYGYTFGSGTRLTVV.

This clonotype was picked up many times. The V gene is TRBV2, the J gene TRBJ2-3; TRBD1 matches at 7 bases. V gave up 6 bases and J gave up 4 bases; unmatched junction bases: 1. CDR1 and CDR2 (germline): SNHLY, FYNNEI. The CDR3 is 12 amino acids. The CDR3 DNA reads TGTGCCAGCAGGGGGACAGCAGATACGCAGTATTTT. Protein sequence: CASRGTADTQYF.

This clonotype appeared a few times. CDR3 sequence: CASRNTGKTEAFF. Written as DNA, the CDR3 is TGTGCCAGCAGAAATACAGGGAAAACTGAAGCTTTCTTT. The rearrangement joins TRBV12-3 or TRBV12-4 to TRBJ1-1, with a weak D call TRBD1 (6 bases). Trimming removed 6 bases at V and 5 bases at J, with 13 bases between. This CDR3 contains 13 residues.

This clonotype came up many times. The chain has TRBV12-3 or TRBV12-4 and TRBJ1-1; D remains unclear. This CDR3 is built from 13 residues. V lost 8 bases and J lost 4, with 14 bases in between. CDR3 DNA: TGTGCCAGCTATAGTTTTTGGAGCACTGAAGCTTTCTTT. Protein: CASYSFWSTEAFF.

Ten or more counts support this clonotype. DNA of the CDR3: TGTGCCAGCAGCCGACTAGCGGGGTCCAGGGATGAGCAGTTCTTC. It specifies CASSRLAGSRDEQFF. The chain links TRBV5-4 to TRBJ2-1; 11 bases are shared with TRBD2. This CDR3 is built from 15 residues. The J segment lost 8 bases and the V segment lost 4 bases, leaving 8 bases of the junction unmatched. Looked up from germline, CDR1 is SGHNT and CDR2 is YYREEE (reference sequence). The variable domain in full, completed from reference TRBV5-4 and TRBJ2-1, reads ETGVTQSPTHLIKTRGQQVTLRCSSQSGHNTVSWYQQALGQGPQFIFQYYREEENGRGNFPPRFSGLQFPNYSSELNVNALELDDSALYLCASSRLAGSRDEQFFGPGTRLTVL.

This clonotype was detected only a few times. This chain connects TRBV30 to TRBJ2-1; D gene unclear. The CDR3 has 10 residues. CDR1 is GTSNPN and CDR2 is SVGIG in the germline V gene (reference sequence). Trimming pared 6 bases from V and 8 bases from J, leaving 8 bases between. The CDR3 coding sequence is TGTGCCTGTTGGGGTCATGAGCAGTTCTTC. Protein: CACWGHEQFF. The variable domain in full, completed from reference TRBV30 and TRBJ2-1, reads SQTIHQWPATLVQPVGSPLSLECTVEGTSNPNLYWYRQAAGRGLQLLFYSVGIGQISSEVPQNLSASRPQDRQFILSSKKLLLSDSGFYLCACWGHEQFFGPGTRLTVL.

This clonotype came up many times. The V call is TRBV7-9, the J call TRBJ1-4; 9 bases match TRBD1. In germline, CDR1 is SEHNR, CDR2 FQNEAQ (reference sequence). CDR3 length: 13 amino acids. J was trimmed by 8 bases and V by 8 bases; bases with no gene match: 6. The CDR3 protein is CASGTGRGEKLFF. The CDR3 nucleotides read TGTGCCAGCGGGACAGGGAGGGGCGAAAAACTGTTTTTT.

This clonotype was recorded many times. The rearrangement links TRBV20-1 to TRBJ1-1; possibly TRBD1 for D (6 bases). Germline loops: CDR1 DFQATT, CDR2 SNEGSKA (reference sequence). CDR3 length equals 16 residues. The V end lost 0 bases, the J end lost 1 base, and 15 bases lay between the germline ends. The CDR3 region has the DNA TGCAGTGCTAGAGATAGTGTGAAGGGACAGAACACTGAAGCTTTCTTT. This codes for CSARDSVKGQNTEAFF.